This T cell receptor beta chain was recorded in a study of blood T cell repertoires in COVID-19. The CDR3 contains 15 residues. Germline-derived CDR1 and CDR2 are SGHRS and YFSETQ. Deletions cut 6 bases from V and 0 bases from J, with 16 bases between. The sample holds a few counts of this clone. TCRdb keeps only in-frame clones here, not all; method: immunoSEQ multiplex PCR. The repertoire holds around 130,000 clones, with 80% to 85% as singletons. Source material: peripheral blood. V usage is TRBV5-1 and J usage is TRBJ2-7; D possibly corresponds to TRBD1 (6 bases). The TCR was taken from a human donor in a cohort sampled during active COVID-19. CDR3 in amino acids: CASTLGGPSSYEQYF. In nucleotides, the CDR3 is TGCGCCAGCACCCTTGGGGGCCCCAGCTCCTACGAGCAGTACTTC. Full variable domain (rest looked up from reference TRBV5-1 and TRBJ2-7): KAGVTQTPRYLIKTRGQQVTLSCSPISGHRSVSWYQQTPGQGLQFLFEYFSETQRNKGNFPGRFSGRQFSNSRSEMNVSTLELGDSALYLCASTLGGPSSYEQYFGPGTRLTVT.